The next 6 T cell receptor beta chains were all read from a single sample in a study of blood T cell repertoires in COVID-19. TCRdb's copy holds only in-frame clones and misses some; the assay was immunoSEQ multiplex PCR. The sample contains 140,000 to 150,000 clones, roughly 82% of which appear only once. Sample: peripheral blood. The receptors were gathered from a man aged 55-75 years with active or convalescent COVID-19.

The CDR3: CASSWGLAGYNEQFF. The DNA for the CDR3 is TGTGCCAGCAGCTGGGGGCTAGCGGGATACAATGAGCAGTTCTTC. V gene TRBV5-6 combines with J gene TRBJ2-1, with TRBD2 matching over 9 bases. CDR1 and CDR2 (germline): SGHDT, YYEEEE. The CDR3 contains 15 residues. V trimming: 3 bases; J trimming: 4 bases; junction bases outside the gene matches: 5.

The J gene is TRBJ2-2, the V gene TRBV6-2 or TRBV6-3; D is perhaps TRBD2 (6 bases). This CDR3 spans 15 amino acids. Trimming took 2 bases from V and 2 from J, leaving 9 bases between them. Germline values: CDR1 MNHEY, CDR2 SVGEGT. This chain's CDR3 is CASSYVGGNTGELFF. The CDR3, as DNA: TGTGCCAGCAGTTACGTGGGGGGAAACACCGGGGAGCTGTTTTTT.

The chain combines TRBV14 with TRBJ2-3; 8 bases line up with TRBD1. Per germline, CDR1 SGHDN and CDR2 FVKESK. The CDR3 totals 16 residues. The trim removed 4 bases at V and 4 bases at J, leaving 10 bases unmatched. The CDR3 loop is CASSPTGVRGPDTQYF. The CDR3 bases are TGTGCCAGCAGCCCAACTGGGGTCAGGGGGCCAGATACGCAGTATTTT.

The chain joins TRBV19 to TRBJ2-3; D might be TRBD2 (6 bases). This CDR3 has 16 residues. V was trimmed by 4 bases and J by 6 bases, leaving 20 bases between them. CDR1 and CDR2 from the germline V gene are LNHDA and SQIVND (reference sequence). The CDR3 sequence is CASSRTLGSGSDTQYF. CDR3 DNA sequence: TGTGCCAGTAGTAGGACCCTCGGGAGTGGATCTGATACGCAGTATTTT.

This chain joins TRBV14 and TRBJ2-7; 7 nucleotides agree with TRBD2. V was pared by 1 base and J by 4 bases, with 4 bases of the junction left unmatched. Germline loops: CDR1 SGHDN, CDR2 FVKESK. CDR3 length equals 14 residues. The CDR3 nucleotides are TGTGCCAGCAGCCAAGCGCAGGGAGGGTACGAGCAGTACTTC. The encoded protein is CASSQAQGGYEQYF.

This chain links TRBV6-5 with TRBJ2-1, with D possibly being TRBD1 (5 bases). Deletions cut 5 bases from V and 5 bases from J, with 16 bases between. The germline gives CDR1 MNHEY, CDR2 SVGAGI. The CDR3 loop spans 15 amino acids. The DNA for the CDR3 is TGTGCCAGCAGTCTTGGGGCTAGAGAAAACAATGAGCAGTTCTTC. The encoded protein is CASSLGARENNEQFF.